The 10 T cell receptor beta chains in this list originate from one sample, sequenced in a study of shared T cell receptors in the human thymus. Clones were sequenced by immunoSEQ multiplex PCR, and TCRdb holds only the in-frame ones, with some missing. The repertoire holds approximately 730,000 clones, with 70% to 90% as singletons. This sample was shared with a second study, whose subject was human thymus T cells.

Sequenced input: thymocytes. Receptors were obtained from a girl in the first two years of life with a congenital heart defect.

The chain has TRBV9 and TRBJ2-7; possible D gene TRBD1, 7 bases. V lost 4 bases to trimming and J lost 6 bases, with 20 bases between them. The CDR3 is 15 amino acids. Germline V gene data show CDR1 as SGDLS and CDR2 as YYNGEE. In DNA form, the CDR3 reads TGTGCCAGCAGCTTATGGGGGGACAGCACGGCCGAGCAGTACTTC. This gives the protein CASSLWGDSTAEQYF.

This chain uses TRBV27 with TRBJ2-3; TRBD2 might be the D (6 bases). The CDR3 has 14 residues. V was cut by 0 bases and J by 4 bases, with 8 bases left in between. From germline, CDR1 is MNHEY and CDR2 SMNVEV (reference sequence). This CDR3 reads CASSLSRLADTQYF. In nucleotides, the CDR3 is TGTGCCAGCAGTTTATCGAGACTAGCAGATACGCAGTATTTT.

In the case of this clone: The sample has other DNA sequences that encode this CDR3 too. The rearrangement links TRBV2 to TRBJ2-2, with 7 bases matching TRBD1. V was clipped by 7 bases and J by 5 bases; unmatched bases: 7. Germline CDR1 and CDR2: SNHLY and FYNNEI. This CDR3 contains 14 residues. The CDR3 reads CASTLQGRTGELFF. CDR3 DNA: TGTGCCAGCACCCTACAGGGGAGAACCGGGGAGCTGTTTTTT. Together with reference TRBV2 and TRBJ2-2, the CDR3 gives the full variable domain: EPEVTQTPSHQVTQMGQEVILRCVPISNHLYFYWYRQILGQKVEFLVSFYNNEISEKSEIFDDQFSVERPDGSNFTLKIRSTKLEDSAMYFCASTLQGRTGELFFGEGSRLTVL.

The V call is TRBV28, the J call TRBJ2-1; 15 bases match TRBD2. The trim removed 4 bases at V and 0 bases at J, leaving 4 bases unmatched. Germline-derived CDR1 and CDR2 are MDHEN and SYDVKM. This CDR3 region has 18 residues. CDR3 coding DNA: TGTGCCAGCAGTTACGGGGGACTAGCGGGGGGCTCCTACAATGAGCAGTTCTTC. It is translated as CASSYGGLAGGSYNEQFF.

CDR3 protein: CASSLGTGLAMNTEAFF. The CDR3 region has the DNA TGCGCCAGCAGCTTGGGGACAGGCCTGGCCATGAACACTGAAGCTTTCTTT. V and J are TRBV5-1 and TRBJ1-1, with 7 bases fitting TRBD1. Unmatched junction bases numbered 8, after V lost 0 bases and J lost 0 bases. Germline assignment: CDR1 SGHRS and CDR2 YFSETQ. The CDR3 consists of 17 residues.

The chain links TRBV2 to TRBJ2-5; a weak D match, TRBD2 (7 bases). The germline CDR1 and CDR2 sequences are SNHLY and FYNNEI. With 6 bases removed from V and 1 base from J, the gap between germline ends came to 15 bases. CDR3 length equals 15 residues. The DNA for the CDR3 is TGTGCCAGCAGCGACACGGGGGGCCCCCAAGAGACCCAGTACTTC. Translating gives CASSDTGGPQETQYF.

CDR3 in DNA: TGTGCCATCACAGAACTACAGGGGCGGACTGAAGCTTTCTTT. This codes for CAITELQGRTEAFF. The chain couples TRBV10-3 to TRBJ1-1, with 7 bases aligning to TRBD1. Germline trimming cut 7 bases from V and 5 bases from J; bases unmatched to any gene: 10. This CDR3 contains 14 residues. CDR1 is ENHRY and CDR2 is SYGVKD in the germline V gene.

The rearrangement uses TRBV4-1 and TRBJ2-1; possibly TRBD1 for D (5 bases). Trimming removed 3 bases from V and 9 bases from J, with 15 bases in between. CDR3 length: 14 residues. Germline CDR1 reads MGHRA; CDR2 reads YSYEKL. CDR3: CASSQNGQGGEQFF. DNA of the CDR3: TGCGCCAGCAGCCAGAACGGGCAGGGCGGTGAGCAGTTCTTC.

The chain is built from TRBV9 and TRBJ2-1, with 7 bases identical to TRBD2. This CDR3 comprises 13 residues. Trimming removed 0 bases from V and 6 bases from J; junction bases left unmatched: 0. Germline V gene data show CDR1 as SGDLS and CDR2 as YYNGEE. CDR3 protein: CASSVGGGNEQFF. In DNA form, the CDR3 reads TGTGCCAGCAGCGTAGGGGGGGGCAATGAGCAGTTCTTC. Full variable domain (remainder filled in from reference TRBV9 and TRBJ2-1): DSGVTQTPKHLITATGQRVTLRCSPRSGDLSVYWYQQSLDQGLQFLIQYYNGEERAKGNILERFSAQQFPDLHSELNLSSLELGDSALYFCASSVGGGNEQFFGPGTRLTVL.

The chain recombines TRBV4-3 with TRBJ2-7; 12 nucleotides align to TRBD2. J gave up 0 bases and V 1 base, and 7 bases lay outside the gene matches. The CDR3 is 18 residues long. CDR1 is LGHNA, CDR2 YSLEER, per germline. The CDR3 region is CASSQVSETSGGSYEQYF. The CDR3 DNA reads TGCGCCAGCAGCCAAGTCTCGGAGACTAGCGGGGGCTCCTACGAGCAGTACTTC.